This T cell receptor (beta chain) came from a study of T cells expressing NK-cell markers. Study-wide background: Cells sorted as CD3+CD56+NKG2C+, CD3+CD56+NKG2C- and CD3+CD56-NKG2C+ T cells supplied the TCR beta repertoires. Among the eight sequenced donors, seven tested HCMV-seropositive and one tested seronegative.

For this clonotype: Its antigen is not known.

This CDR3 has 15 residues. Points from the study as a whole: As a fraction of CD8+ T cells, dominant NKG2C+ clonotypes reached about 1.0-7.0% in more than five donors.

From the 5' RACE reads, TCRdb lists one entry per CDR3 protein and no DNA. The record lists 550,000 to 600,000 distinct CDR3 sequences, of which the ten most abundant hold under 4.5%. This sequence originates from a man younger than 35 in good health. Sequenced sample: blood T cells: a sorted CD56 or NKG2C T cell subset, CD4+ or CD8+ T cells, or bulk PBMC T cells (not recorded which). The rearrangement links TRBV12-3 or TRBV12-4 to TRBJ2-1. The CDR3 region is CASSLGSGRDNEQFF.